Presented here are 17 T cell receptor beta chains from one specimen sequenced in a study of T cell responses to AZD1222 COVID-19 vaccine. TCRdb keeps only in-frame clones here, not all; method: immunoSEQ multiplex PCR. The data contain more than 80,000 clones, approximately 83% of them singletons. The sample was peripheral blood, taken 28 days after the second AZD1222 dose. The receptors shown here come from an adult who received the AZD1222 COVID-19 vaccine.

V is TRBV5-6 and J is TRBJ2-2; 10 bases match TRBD1. J was trimmed by 7 bases and V by 4 bases; bases with no gene match: 7. The germline V gene has CDR1 SGHDT and CDR2 YYEEEE. This CDR3 is 15 amino acids long. In nucleotides, the CDR3 is TGTGCCAGCAGCCTGAGACAGGGGGCGAACGGGGAGCTGTTTTTT. Residues: CASSLRQGANGELFF. Based on the CDR3 plus reference TRBV5-6 and TRBJ2-2, the full variable domain is DAGVTQSPTHLIKTRGQQVTLRCSPKSGHDTVSWYQQALGQGPQFIFQYYEEEERQRGNFPDRFSGHQFPNYSSELNVNALLLGDSALYLCASSLRQGANGELFFGEGSRLTVL.

This chain uses TRBV27 with TRBJ1-5; 9 nucleotides line up with TRBD1. The germline V gene encodes CDR1 MNHEY and CDR2 SMNVEV (reference sequence). CDR3 length: 14 residues. Germline trimming cut 5 bases from V and 6 bases from J; bases unmatched to any gene: 5. The CDR3: CASSPTGGGQPQHF. DNA of the CDR3: TGTGCCAGCAGTCCAACAGGGGGCGGTCAGCCCCAGCATTTT.

The V call is TRBV14, the J call TRBJ2-7; no clear D. The CDR3 runs to 14 residues. The germline V and J ends were trimmed by 1 base and 2 bases, with 9 bases remaining between them. Germline V gene sequence: CDR1 SGHDN, CDR2 FVKESK. The CDR3, as DNA: TGTGCCAGCAGCCAAGGAACCGCACCCTACGAGCAGTACTTC. It codes for CASSQGTAPYEQYF. Together with reference TRBV14 and TRBJ2-7, the CDR3 gives the full variable domain: EAGVTQFPSHSVIEKGQTVTLRCDPISGHDNLYWYRRVMGKEIKFLLHFVKESKQDESGMPNNRFLAERTGGTYSTLKVQPAELEDSGVYFCASSQGTAPYEQYFGPGTRLTVT.

This clone was detected a few times. The genes are TRBV12-3 or TRBV12-4 and TRBJ2-5; the D is unclear. The CDR3 consists of 11 residues. V was shortened by 0 bases and J by 4 bases, with 0 bases between the two germline ends. The CDR3 DNA sequence: TGTGCCAGCAGTTTAGCAGAGACCCAGTACTTC. It is translated as CASSLAETQYF.

This clone has a single count. CDR3 in DNA: TGTGCCAGCAGCTTTGGGACTGGTGACAATGAGCAGTTCTTC. This encodes CASSFGTGDNEQFF. The chain has TRBV12-1 and TRBJ2-1; the DNA was not compared with TRBD2, the D call given in the table. TRBV12-1 is listed as a pseudogene. CDR3 length: 14 amino acids.

This clone appeared a single time. The genes are TRBV7-7 and TRBJ2-5; D not resolved. The CDR3 length is 10 residues. The V end lost 8 bases, the J end lost 5 bases, and 6 bases lay between the germline ends. CDR1 is SSHAT and CDR2 is FNYEAQ in the germline V gene (reference sequence). The CDR3 reads CASAGETQYF. The CDR3 DNA follows: TGTGCCAGCGCCGGGGAGACCCAGTACTTC.

The V call is TRBV24-1, the J call TRBJ1-1, with 7 bases identical to TRBD1. J gave up 10 bases and V 3 bases, and 7 bases lay outside the gene matches. The CDR3 totals 13 residues. From germline, CDR1 is KGHDR and CDR2 SFDVKD. CDR3 sequence: CATSDPSDRAAFF. CDR3 DNA sequence: TGTGCCACCAGTGATCCATCTGACAGGGCAGCTTTCTTT.

The chain carries TRBV29-1 and TRBJ1-4; D is possibly TRBD1 (5 bases). CDR3 length equals 12 residues. The V end was cut by 5 bases, the J end by 8 bases, with 12 bases between. CDR1 and CDR2 from the germline V gene are SQVTM and ANQGSEA. The CDR3 here is CSVTGAGEKLFF. In DNA, the CDR3 is TGCAGCGTTACCGGGGCAGGGGAAAAACTGTTTTTT.

This sequence joins TRBV6-6 and TRBJ2-2, with 7 bases matching TRBD2. The CDR3 has 14 amino acids. The V and J ends lost 6 bases and 5 bases, in that order; junction bases with no gene match: 6. Germline CDR1 reads MNHNY; CDR2 reads SVGAGI (reference sequence). The CDR3 DNA follows: TGTGCCAGCAGCCTGGTGGGGGGGACCGGGGAGCTGTTTTTT. It is translated as CASSLVGGTGELFF.

The chain recombines TRBV6-2 or TRBV6-3 with TRBJ1-3; D uncertain. With 2 bases removed from V and 4 bases from J, the gap between germline ends came to 9 bases. This CDR3 spans 14 amino acids. Per germline, CDR1 MNHEY and CDR2 SVGEGT. The CDR3 region has the DNA TGTGCCAGCAGTTACCGGGCAGGAGGAAACACCATATATTTT. It translates to CASSYRAGGNTIYF.

V usage is TRBV6-5 and J usage is TRBJ1-1; D is uncertain. There are 14 residues in the CDR3. Looked up from germline, CDR1 is MNHEY and CDR2 is SVGAGI. Trimming shortened V by 6 bases and J by 1 base, and 12 bases separated the two germline ends. CDR3 DNA: TGTGCCAGCAGCTCTCACGGTCGGAACACTGAAGCTTTCTTT. Translated, it gives CASSSHGRNTEAFF.

This chain links TRBV19 with TRBJ2-4; 7 positions match TRBD1. V dropped 7 bases and J dropped 8; count of bases not matched to a gene: 8. CDR1 is LNHDA, CDR2 SQIVND, per germline (reference sequence). This CDR3 spans 13 amino acids. DNA of the CDR3: TGTGCCAGTATGGGGGACAGTTGGGACATTCAGTACTTC. This sequence encodes CASMGDSWDIQYF.

This clone was counted only a few times. The chain couples TRBV18 to TRBJ1-4; 7 bases fit TRBD1. The CDR3 loop spans 13 amino acids. Germline-derived CDR1 and CDR2 are KGHSH and LQKENI. V lost 5 bases and J lost 7; bases outside the gene matches: 4. This CDR3 is CASSSTGVEKLFF. The CDR3 DNA reads TGTGCCAGCTCATCCACAGGGGTTGAAAAACTGTTTTTT.

The chain recombines TRBV29-1 with TRBJ2-7; tentatively, D is TRBD1 (6 bases). The V gene's germline CDR1 is SQVTM and CDR2 ANQGSEA. CDR3 size: 12 residues. Trimming removed 4 bases at V and 1 base at J, with 8 bases between. CDR3: CSVVGGSYEQYF. CDR3 coding DNA: TGCAGCGTTGTAGGGGGTTCCTACGAGCAGTACTTC.

The rearrangement uses TRBV4-3 and TRBJ2-7; D gene uncertain. Between the trimmed V and J ends, which lost 0 bases and 3 bases, there was a span of 6 bases. CDR1 is LGHNA, CDR2 YSLEER, per germline. The CDR3 sequence is 13 residues long. The CDR3 protein is CASSQEVIYEQYF. The CDR3 region has the DNA TGCGCCAGCAGCCAAGAAGTGATCTACGAGCAGTACTTC.

This sequence joins TRBV7-8 and TRBJ1-1; 9 positions match TRBD1. This CDR3 spans 14 amino acids. From germline, CDR1 is SGHVS and CDR2 FQNEAQ. The junction had 5 bases not matched to a gene; V was cut back by 5 bases and J by 4 bases. The CDR3, as DNA: TGTGCCAGCAGCAGGGACAGGGAGGGCACTGAAGCTTTCTTT. Translation gives CASSRDREGTEAFF.

The rearrangement links TRBV28 to TRBJ2-7; TRBD1 matches 9 bases. Germline V lookup: CDR1 MDHEN, CDR2 SYDVKM. V trimming: 3 bases; J trimming: 2 bases; junction bases outside the gene matches: 8. The CDR3 is 16 residues long. The CDR3 nucleotides read TGTGCCAGCAGTTTCTATACCCGGGACAGGGCCTACGAGCAGTACTTC. It yields the protein CASSFYTRDRAYEQYF.